Below are 10 T cell receptor beta chains sequenced from a single sample in a study of beta chain features in type 1 diabetes. cDNA synthesis used the whole RNA isolate, giving expressed TCRB sequences. Assay: immunoSEQ multiplex PCR; the TCRdb copy retains only in-frame clones and omits some. The data contain around 430,000 clones, 25% to 35% of them singletons. Material for sequencing was naive CD4+ T cells from blood. These receptors were obtained from a man aged 18 to 30 in good health.

The rearrangement links TRBV29-1 to TRBJ2-1; the match to TRBD1 covers 7 bases. The CDR3 contains 14 residues. J gave up 4 bases and V 5 bases, and 8 bases lay outside the gene matches. Germline CDR1 SQVTM, CDR2 ANQGSEA. Here the CDR3 reads CSVTPGQIYNEQFF. The DNA for the CDR3 is TGCAGCGTTACCCCGGGACAGATATACAATGAGCAGTTCTTC.

In this sample, this clone turned up a few times. The chain joins TRBV5-1 to TRBJ2-5; TRBD1 agrees at 12 bases. CDR1 and CDR2 from the germline V gene are SGHRS and YFSETQ. J lost 5 bases, V lost 4 bases, and 6 bases had no gene match. The CDR3 spans 15 residues. The CDR3 sequence is CASSTPGQGAETQYF. For the CDR3, the DNA is TGCGCCAGCAGCACCCCGGGACAGGGGGCTGAGACCCAGTACTTC.

J is TRBJ2-7 and V is TRBV7-8; D is possibly TRBD1 (7 bases). The germline V gene encodes CDR1 SGHVS and CDR2 FQNEAQ. V was clipped by 5 bases and J by 7 bases, with 18 bases between them. The length of the CDR3 is 14 residues. CDR3 sequence: CASSPGGPAWEQYF. In DNA form, the CDR3 reads TGTGCCAGCAGCCCAGGGGGGCCCGCCTGGGAGCAGTACTTC.

The chain employs TRBV7-2 and TRBJ2-1; TRBD2 matches 7 bases. V gave up 1 base and J gave up 7 bases; unmatched junction bases: 10. This CDR3 spans 16 amino acids. Germline assignment: CDR1 SGHTA and CDR2 FQGNSA. CDR3 DNA: TGTGCCAGCAGCTTAGGGGCTAGCGGACCGCAAAATGAGCAGTTCTTC. Translating it yields CASSLGASGPQNEQFF.

This clone was seen a few times. The chain is built from TRBV21-1 and TRBJ1-1; TRBD1, the table's D call, lacks a check against the DNA. TRBV21-1 is given as a pseudogene. This CDR3 is built from 16 residues. In DNA form, the CDR3 reads TGTGCCAGCAGCAAAGCCCAGGACAGGGCGGACACTGAAGCTTTCTTT. As protein: CASSKAQDRADTEAFF.

This sequence joins TRBV9 and TRBJ1-2; 7 bases line up with TRBD1. The CDR3 extends over 14 amino acids. Losses at the gene ends were 3 bases for V and 6 bases for J; bases not matched to a gene: 8. Per germline, CDR1 SGDLS and CDR2 YYNGEE. This CDR3 is CASSARTGHHGYTF. CDR3 in DNA: TGTGCCAGCAGCGCACGGACAGGTCACCATGGCTACACCTTC.

The V and J genes are TRBV30 and TRBJ2-4; the D gene is possibly TRBD2 (7 bases). CDR1 and CDR2 from the germline V gene are GTSNPN and SVGIG (reference sequence). The CDR3 has 16 residues. The V end was cut by 2 bases, the J end by 0 bases, with 14 bases between. This chain's CDR3 is CAWSIRGAGAKNIQYF. Here the CDR3 DNA reads TGTGCCTGGAGTATCCGGGGGGCCGGAGCCAAAAACATTCAGTACTTC. Drawing the rest from reference TRBV30 and TRBJ2-4, the complete variable domain is SQTIHQWPATLVQPVGSPLSLECTVEGTSNPNLYWYRQAAGRGLQLLFYSVGIGQISSEVPQNLSASRPQDRQFILSSKKLLLSDSGFYLCAWSIRGAGAKNIQYFGAGTRLSVL.

In this sample, this clone turned up a few times. Written as DNA, the CDR3 is TGTGCTAGTGCCCCAGGGGGCTCCTACAATGAGCAGTTCTTC. This gives the protein CASAPGGSYNEQFF. The V and J genes are TRBV12-5 and TRBJ2-1; TRBD1 matches at 7 bases. The CDR3 consists of 14 residues. J lost 0 bases, V lost 7 bases, and 3 bases had no gene match. The germline V gene encodes CDR1 LGHNT and CDR2 FRNRAP.

This clone was counted only a few times. The chain joins TRBV30 to TRBJ2-1; TRBD2 aligns across 9 bases. The CDR3 runs 13 residues. Germline V lookup: CDR1 GTSNPN, CDR2 SVGIG (reference sequence). The V segment lost 0 bases and the J segment 10 bases; nucleotides outside the gene matches: 4. CDR3 sequence reads: CAWSVAGGLEQFF. The CDR3, as DNA: TGTGCCTGGAGTGTCGCGGGAGGGCTCGAGCAGTTCTTC.

Notes on this clone: Other DNA sequences within the sample encode an identical CDR3. The V call is TRBV2, the J call TRBJ1-5, with 7 positions matching TRBD1. Germline-derived CDR1 and CDR2 are SNHLY and FYNNEI. The V gene end was trimmed by 6 bases and the J gene end by 4 bases; junction bases not matched to a gene: 3. The CDR3 contains 13 residues. CDR3 protein: CASREQGNQPQHF. For the CDR3, the DNA is TGTGCCAGCAGGGAACAGGGGAATCAGCCCCAGCATTTT.